This T cell receptor beta chain stems from a study of T cells after yellow fever vaccination. By 5'RACE template switching, TCR cDNA was produced, with a universal primer site and UMIs added in the process. Each CDR3 protein gets one entry after TCRdb re-called the 5' RACE reads with MiXCR. The repertoire holds 300,000 to 400,000 distinct CDR3 sequences, with roughly 6.1% as singletons. Study-wide results and limits: Once the booster was given, most primary-vaccination clones reappeared, at roughly 96% for CD4 and 88% for CD8. The bulk population could contribute abundant contaminating clonotypes to FACS-sorted repertoires.

This clonotype was observed at least ten times. Its antigen remains unknown. CDR1 is SGHRS, CDR2 YFSETQ, per germline. The CDR3 runs to 14 residues. Trimming took 2 bases from V and 4 from J; bases not matched to a gene: 3. Sequenced material: PBMCs, taken 5 days after the yellow fever booster vaccination. The sequence was collected from a man younger than 45 who received the YFV17D yellow fever vaccine. The gene calls are TRBV5-1 and TRBJ2-3; 8 bases fit TRBD2. The CDR3 reads CASSFPGRADTQYF. The CDR3 region has the DNA TGCGCCAGCAGCTTTCCCGGGAGGGCAGATACGCAGTATTTT.